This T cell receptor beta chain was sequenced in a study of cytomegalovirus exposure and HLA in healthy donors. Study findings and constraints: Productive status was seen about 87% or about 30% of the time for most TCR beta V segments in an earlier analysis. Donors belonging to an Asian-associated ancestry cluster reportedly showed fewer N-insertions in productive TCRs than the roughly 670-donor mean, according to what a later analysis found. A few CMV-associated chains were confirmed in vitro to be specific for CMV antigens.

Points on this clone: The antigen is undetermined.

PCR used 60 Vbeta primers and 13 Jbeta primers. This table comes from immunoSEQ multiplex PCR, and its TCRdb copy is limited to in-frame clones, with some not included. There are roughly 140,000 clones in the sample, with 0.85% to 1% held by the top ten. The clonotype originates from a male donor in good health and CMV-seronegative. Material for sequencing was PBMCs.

The CDR3 DNA sequence: TGTGCCAGCAGCCAAGATCCATCGGGTCCCTACACCGGGGAGCTGTTTTTT. It codes for CASSQDPSGPYTGELFF. The chain uses TRBV4-2 and TRBJ2-2; D remains unclear. Germline assignment: CDR1 LGHNA and CDR2 YNFKEQ. The CDR3 is made up of 17 amino acids. V was clipped by 0 bases and J by 3 bases, with 14 bases between them.